This entry concerns a single TCR beta chain. Its target is unknown. The data originate from a study of radiotherapy plus CTLA-4 blockade in lung cancer. Findings and caveats of the study: Together with interferon-beta, which increased in serum after radiation, early dynamic changes in blood T cell clones were reportedly the best predictors of response.

The repertoire was sequenced with immunoSEQ multiplex PCR; TCRdb's copy has only in-frame clones and lacks some. The sample contains about 97,000 clones, about four fifths of which appear only once. CDR1 and CDR2 (germline): SGHNT, YENEEA. Trimming removed 4 bases from V and 0 bases from J, with 13 bases in between. The CDR3 consists of 17 residues. The source was peripheral blood, collected from a patient treated with radiotherapy plus ipilimumab. The gene calls are TRBV11-3 and TRBJ1-6; D might be TRBD1 (5 bases). The origin of this receptor is a human donor with non-small cell lung cancer who had a partial response to radiotherapy plus ipilimumab. Some clones in this sample may be carry-over from other donors' samples. CDR3 amino acids: CASSSDAQGSYNSPLHF. The CDR3 nucleotides read TGTGCCAGCAGCTCTGACGCCCAGGGCTCCTATAATTCACCCCTCCACTTT.